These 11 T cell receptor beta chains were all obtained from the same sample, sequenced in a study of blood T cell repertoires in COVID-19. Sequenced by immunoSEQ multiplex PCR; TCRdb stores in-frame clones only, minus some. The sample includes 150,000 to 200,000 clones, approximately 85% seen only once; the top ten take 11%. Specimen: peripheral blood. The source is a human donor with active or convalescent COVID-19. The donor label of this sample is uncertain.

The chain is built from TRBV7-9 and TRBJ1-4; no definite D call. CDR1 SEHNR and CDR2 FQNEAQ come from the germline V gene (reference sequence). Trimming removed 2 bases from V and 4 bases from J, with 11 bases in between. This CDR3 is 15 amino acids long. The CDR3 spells CASSLPGVYNEKLFF. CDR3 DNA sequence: TGTGCCAGCAGCTTACCCGGGGTTTATAATGAAAAACTGTTTTTT.

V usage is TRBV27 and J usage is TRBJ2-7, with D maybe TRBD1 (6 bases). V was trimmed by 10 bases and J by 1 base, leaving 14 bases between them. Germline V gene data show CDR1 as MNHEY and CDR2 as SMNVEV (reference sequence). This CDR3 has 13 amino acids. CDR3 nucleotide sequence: TGTGCCACCAAACAGGGTCGATCCTACGAGCAGTACTTC. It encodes CATKQGRSYEQYF.

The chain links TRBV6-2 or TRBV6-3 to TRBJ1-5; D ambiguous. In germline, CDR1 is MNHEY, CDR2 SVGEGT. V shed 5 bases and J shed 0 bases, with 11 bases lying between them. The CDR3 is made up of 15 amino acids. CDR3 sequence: CASSRRGYSNQPQHF. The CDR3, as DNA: TGTGCCAGCAGTCGACGGGGTTATAGCAATCAGCCCCAGCATTTT.

The DNA for the CDR3 is TGTGCCAGCAGCTTTTCGTGGGGCCTGGGGGAGACCCAGTACTTC. Translating it yields CASSFSWGLGETQYF. The chain combines TRBV5-4 with TRBJ2-5, with TRBD1 as a possible D gene (5 bases). The V gene lost 2 bases and the J gene lost 5 bases, with 16 bases spanning the gap. Germline CDR1 and CDR2: SGHNT and YYREEE (reference sequence). The length of the CDR3 is 15 residues.

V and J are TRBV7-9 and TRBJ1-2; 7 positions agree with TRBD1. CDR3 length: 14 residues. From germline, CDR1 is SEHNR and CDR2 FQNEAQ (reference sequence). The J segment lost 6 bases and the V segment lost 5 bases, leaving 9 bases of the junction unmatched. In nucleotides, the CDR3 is TGTGCCAGCAGCCCGACGACAGGGATTCATGGCTACACCTTC. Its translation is CASSPTTGIHGYTF.

The CDR3 nucleotides are TGTGCCAGCAGCCACACAGGGATGACGGATACGCAGTATTTT. Its protein is CASSHTGMTDTQYF. The V gene is TRBV3-1 (or the pseudogene TRBV3-2), the J gene TRBJ2-3; D might be TRBD1 (6 bases). With 3 bases removed from V and 6 bases from J, the gap between germline ends came to 13 bases. Germline V gives CDR1 LGHDT, CDR2 YNNKEL (reference sequence). The CDR3 has 14 amino acids.

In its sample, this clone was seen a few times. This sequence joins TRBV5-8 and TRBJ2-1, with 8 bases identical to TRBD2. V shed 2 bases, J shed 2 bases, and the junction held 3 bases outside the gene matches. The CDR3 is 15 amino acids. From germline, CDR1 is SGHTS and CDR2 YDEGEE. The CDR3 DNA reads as TGTGCCAGCAGCTTAGACGGGAGGGCCTACAATGAGCAGTTCTTC. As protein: CASSLDGRAYNEQFF.

Here the CDR3 reads CASSTGLGIGEQYF. The CDR3 bases are TGTGCCAGTAGTACGGGGTTGGGTATAGGGGAGCAGTACTTC. The chain links TRBV19 to TRBJ2-7, with a tentative D call TRBD2 (5 bases). This CDR3 contains 14 residues. Per germline, CDR1 LNHDA and CDR2 SQIVND (reference sequence). V was trimmed by 4 bases and J by 7 bases, leaving 17 bases between them.

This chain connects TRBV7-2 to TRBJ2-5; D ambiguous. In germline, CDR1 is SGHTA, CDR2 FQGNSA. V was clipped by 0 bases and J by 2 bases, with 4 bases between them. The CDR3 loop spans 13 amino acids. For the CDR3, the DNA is TGTGCCAGCAGCTTAGCCAGTCAAGAGACCCAGTACTTC. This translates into CASSLASQETQYF.

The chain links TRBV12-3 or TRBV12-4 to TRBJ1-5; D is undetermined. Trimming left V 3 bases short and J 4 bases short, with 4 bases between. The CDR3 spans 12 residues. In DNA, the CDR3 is TGTGCCAGCAGTTTCGGTAATCAGCCCCAGCATTTT. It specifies CASSFGNQPQHF.

CDR3 bases: TGTGCCAGCAGCCGTAACTACGAGCAGTACTTC. Residues: CASSRNYEQYF. The chain links TRBV3-1 (or the pseudogene TRBV3-2) to TRBJ2-7, with D unclear. Per the germline V gene, CDR1 is LGHDT and CDR2 is YNNKEL (reference sequence). This CDR3 comprises 11 residues. Trimming left V 4 bases short and J 3 bases short, with 4 bases between.